These 9 T cell receptor beta chains originate from one sample sequenced in a study of cytomegalovirus exposure and HLA in healthy donors (dated by TCRdb to about 2017). The method was the immunoSEQ multiplex PCR assay. A mixture of 60 forward primers for TCR Vbeta segments and 13 reverse primers for TCR Jbeta segments was used in the multiplex PCR. TCRdb took over this immuneACCESS table, retaining in-frame rearrangements with V and J assigned. Such tables are incomplete; in checked studies, under half of the missing clones stem from an unresolved V gene, and the remainder is unexplained. The sample table shows 100,000 to 150,000 clones, and 75% to 85% are seen once. The biggest ten clones account for under 9.5% of the sample. The specimen sequenced was PBMCs. The receptors stem from a woman aged 45-59 years in good health and CMV-seropositive.

This clone came up once. V and J are TRBV5-6 and TRBJ2-1, with TRBD2 identical over 9 bases. The CDR3 runs 16 residues. The ends lost 1 base at V and 4 bases at J; junction bases unmatched: 6. From germline, CDR1 is SGHDT and CDR2 YYEEEE. As DNA, the CDR3 is TGTGCCAGCAGCTTGTGGGCGGGAGGGCCTTACAATGAGCAGTTCTTC. Translated: CASSLWAGGPYNEQFF.

The chain is built from TRBV6-6 and TRBJ1-4, with TRBD1 matching over 8 bases. This CDR3 has 16 amino acids. The trim removed 2 bases at V and 0 bases at J, leaving 2 bases unmatched. Germline V gene data show CDR1 as MNHNY and CDR2 as SVGAGI (reference sequence). The CDR3 sequence is CASSYGQGATNEKLFF. In DNA, the CDR3 is TGTGCCAGCAGTTACGGACAGGGCGCAACTAATGAAAAACTGTTTTTT.

This clone was picked up a small number of times. The J gene is TRBJ2-7, the V gene TRBV9; 7 bases align to TRBD2. J was trimmed by 0 bases and V by 0 bases; bases with no gene match: 6. The CDR3 extends over 16 amino acids. The germline V gene has CDR1 SGDLS and CDR2 YYNGEE. As DNA, the CDR3 is TGTGCCAGCAGCGTAGGGGCAGCGGGGCCCTCCTACGAGCAGTACTTC. Amino acid sequence: CASSVGAAGPSYEQYF.

This clone has only a few counts. The chain is built from TRBV6-6 and TRBJ1-1, with D unclear. The V and J ends lost 0 bases and 3 bases respectively, with 8 bases between them. In germline, CDR1 is MNHNY, CDR2 SVGAGI (reference sequence). This CDR3 is 14 amino acids long. The CDR3 nucleotides are TGTGCCAGCAGTTACTCGATTCAGGACACTGAAGCTTTCTTT. Protein sequence: CASSYSIQDTEAFF.

This chain's CDR3 is CASSLEASGSTDTQYF. The CDR3 DNA reads TGTGCCAGCAGCTTAGAGGCTAGCGGCAGCACAGATACGCAGTATTTT. This chain connects TRBV9 to TRBJ2-3, with TRBD2 matching 7 bases. The CDR3 loop spans 16 amino acids. V dropped 4 bases and J dropped 0; count of bases not matched to a gene: 8. Germline V CDR1 and CDR2: SGDLS, YYNGEE. Combining the CDR3 with reference TRBV9 and TRBJ2-3 gives the whole variable domain DSGVTQTPKHLITATGQRVTLRCSPRSGDLSVYWYQQSLDQGLQFLIQYYNGEERAKGNILERFSAQQFPDLHSELNLSSLELGDSALYFCASSLEASGSTDTQYFGPGTRLTVL.

About this clone: The sample contains more than one DNA sequence encoding this CDR3. This chain joins TRBV27 and TRBJ2-2; 9 nucleotides align to TRBD2. There are 15 residues in the CDR3. The ends lost 2 bases at V and 6 bases at J; junction bases unmatched: 4. Per germline, CDR1 MNHEY and CDR2 SMNVEV (reference sequence). The chain's CDR3 is CASSLSLAGPGELFF. For the CDR3, the DNA is TGTGCCAGCAGTTTAAGCCTAGCGGGACCCGGGGAGCTGTTTTTT.

This chain links TRBV4-2 with TRBJ2-5; 10 nucleotides match TRBD2. The J call is doubtful: the DNA matches TRBJ2-7 better. This CDR3 comprises 15 residues. Germline V gene data show CDR1 as LGHNA and CDR2 as YNFKEQ. In DNA form, the CDR3 reads TGTGCCAGCAGCCAACCAGCGGGAGGGTCCTACGAGCAGTACTTC. Amino acids: CASSQPAGGSYEQYF.

This clone has a handful of counts. This sequence joins TRBV30 and TRBJ2-3, with D possibly TRBD2 on 6 matching bases. The CDR3 is 16 residues long. Germline CDR1 GTSNPN, CDR2 SVGIG (reference sequence). V was pared by 4 bases and J by 0 bases, with 17 bases between. In nucleotides, the CDR3 is TGTGCCTGGACCTTACCGGGAGTGCATAGCACAGATACGCAGTATTTT. It encodes CAWTLPGVHSTDTQYF.

The chain employs TRBV7-2 and TRBJ2-7; D possibly corresponds to TRBD2 (5 bases). The CDR3 contains 15 residues. The germline V and J ends were trimmed by 6 bases and 4 bases, with 19 bases remaining between them. CDR1 and CDR2 (germline): SGHTA, FQGNSA. CDR3 nucleotides: TGTGCCAGCAGTTATGCTGAAGACTACATTTACGAGCAGTACTTC. The encoded protein is CASSYAEDYIYEQYF.